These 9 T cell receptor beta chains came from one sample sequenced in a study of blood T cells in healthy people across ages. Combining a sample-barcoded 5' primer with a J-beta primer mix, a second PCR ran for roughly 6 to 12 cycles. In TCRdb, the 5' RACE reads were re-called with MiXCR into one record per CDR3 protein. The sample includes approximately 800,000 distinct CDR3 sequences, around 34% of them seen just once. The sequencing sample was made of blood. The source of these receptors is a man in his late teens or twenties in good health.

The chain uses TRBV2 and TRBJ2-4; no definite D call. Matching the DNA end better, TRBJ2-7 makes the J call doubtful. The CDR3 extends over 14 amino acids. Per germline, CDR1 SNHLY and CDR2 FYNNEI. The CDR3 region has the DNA TGTGCCAGCAGGACCTCTGGGTCAACCGACGAGCAGTACTTC. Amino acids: CASRTSGSTDEQYF.

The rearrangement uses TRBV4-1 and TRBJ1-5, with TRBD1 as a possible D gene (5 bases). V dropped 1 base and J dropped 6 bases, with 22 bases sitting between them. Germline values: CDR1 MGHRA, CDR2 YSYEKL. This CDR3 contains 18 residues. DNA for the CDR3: TGCGCCAGCAGCCAAGTCGCGGCAAGGGCAGGGTCCGGTCAGCCCCAGCATTTT. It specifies CASSQVAARAGSGQPQHF.

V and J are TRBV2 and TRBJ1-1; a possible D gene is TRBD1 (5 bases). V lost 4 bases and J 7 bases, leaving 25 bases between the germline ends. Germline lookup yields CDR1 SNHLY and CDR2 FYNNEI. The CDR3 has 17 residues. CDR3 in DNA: TGTGCCAGCAGTGCCCCCAACAGTCTTGAGCGCAGGGATGAAGCTTTCTTT. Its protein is CASSAPNSLERRDEAFF.

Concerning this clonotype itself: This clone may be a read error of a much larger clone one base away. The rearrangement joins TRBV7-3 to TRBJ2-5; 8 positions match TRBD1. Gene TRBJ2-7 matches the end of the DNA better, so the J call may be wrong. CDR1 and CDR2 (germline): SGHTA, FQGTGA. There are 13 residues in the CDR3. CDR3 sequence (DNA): TGTGCCAGCAGCTTACGTCAGGGGGCCGAGCAGTACTTC. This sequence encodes CASSLRQGAEQYF.

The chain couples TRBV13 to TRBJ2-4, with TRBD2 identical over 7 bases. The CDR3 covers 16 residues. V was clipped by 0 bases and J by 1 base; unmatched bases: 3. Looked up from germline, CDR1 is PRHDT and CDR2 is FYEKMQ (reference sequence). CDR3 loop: CASSLGSGGAKNIQYF. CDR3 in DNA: TGTGCCAGCAGCTTAGGATCCGGGGGGGCCAAAAACATTCAGTACTTC.

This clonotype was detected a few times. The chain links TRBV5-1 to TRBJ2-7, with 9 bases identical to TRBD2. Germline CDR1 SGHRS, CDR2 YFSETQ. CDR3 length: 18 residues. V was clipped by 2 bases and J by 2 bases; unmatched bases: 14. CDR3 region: CASSFGSRAGGRAYEQYF. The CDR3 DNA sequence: TGCGCCAGCAGCTTCGGTTCCCGAGCGGGGGGTAGGGCCTACGAGCAGTACTTC.

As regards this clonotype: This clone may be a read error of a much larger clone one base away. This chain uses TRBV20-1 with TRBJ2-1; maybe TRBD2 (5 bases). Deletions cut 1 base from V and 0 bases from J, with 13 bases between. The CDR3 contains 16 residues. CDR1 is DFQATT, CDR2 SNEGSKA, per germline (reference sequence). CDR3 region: CSARARGATSYNEQFF. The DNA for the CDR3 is TGCAGTGCTAGAGCCCGGGGTGCCACCTCCTACAATGAGCAGTTCTTC.

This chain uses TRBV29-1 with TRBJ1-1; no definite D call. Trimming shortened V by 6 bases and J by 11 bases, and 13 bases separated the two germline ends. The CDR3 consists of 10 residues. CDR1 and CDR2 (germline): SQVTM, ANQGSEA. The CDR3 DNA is TGCAGCGTGGGCGCCTCAGAGGCTTTCTTT. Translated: CSVGASEAFF.

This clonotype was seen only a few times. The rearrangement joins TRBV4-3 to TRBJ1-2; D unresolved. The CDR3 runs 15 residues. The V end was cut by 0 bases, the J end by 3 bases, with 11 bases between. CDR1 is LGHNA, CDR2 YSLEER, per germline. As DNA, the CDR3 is TGCGCCAGCAGCCAAGATTTAAAGGGCCACTATGGCTACACCTTC. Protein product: CASSQDLKGHYGYTF.